The rows below give T cell receptor beta chains drawn from one sample of a study of T cells after yellow fever vaccination. Each CDR3 protein is one row after TCRdb ran MiXCR on the 5' RACE reads. This table has hundreds of thousands of distinct CDR3 sequences, roughly 12% appearing once. Sequencing used PBMCs, obtained on the day of the yellow fever booster vaccination. Every receptor here comes from a man aged 25 to 40 who received the YFV17D yellow fever vaccine. The CDR3 runs from the conserved cysteine through the conserved F or W. D genes are given only for firm matches. Rows give clone size only sometimes, using once, few, many, or a class for an expanded clone.

v_call	clone_size	j_call	d_call	cdr3_aa	cdr3_nt
TRBV30	NA	TRBJ1-6	NA	CAWASTGQSPLHF	TGTGCCTGGGCCTCGACAGGACAATCACCCCTCCACTTT
TRBV5-1	NA	TRBJ1-2	NA	CASSGVYGYTF	TGCGCCAGCAGCGGAGTCTATGGCTACACCTTC
TRBV5-1	NA	TRBJ2-3	TRBD2	CASSLLLAGGADTQYF	TGCGCCAGCAGCTTATTACTAGCGGGAGGGGCAGATACGCAGTATTTT
TRBV12-3/TRBV12-4	NA	TRBJ2-3	NA	CASRGEVTDTQYF	TGTGCCAGCAGGGGGGAAGTCACAGATACGCAGTATTTT
TRBV6-1	few	TRBJ2-2	TRBD2	CASSLLAGDVNGELFF	TGTGCCAGCAGTCTCCTAGCGGGAGATGTGAACGGGGAGCTGTTTTTT
TRBV2	many	TRBJ2-3	TRBD2	CASSIAGGSTDTQYF	TGTGCCAGCAGTATAGCGGGAGGATCGACAGATACGCAGTATTTT
TRBV4-3	few	TRBJ2-3	TRBD2	CASSQVLAGVTTDTQYF	TGCGCCAGCAGCCAAGTTTTAGCGGGAGTGACTACAGATACGCAGTATTTT
TRBV11-2	once	TRBJ2-7	TRBD2	CASSLWREREQYF	TGTGCCAGCAGCTTATGGCGGGAGAGGGAGCAGTACTTC
TRBV5-4	few	TRBJ2-3	TRBD2	CASSLYRLAGGYTQYF	TGTGCCAGCAGCCTATACCGACTAGCGGGGGGATATACGCAGTATTTT
TRBV27	NA	TRBJ1-5	NA	CASSFYGGGPQHF	TGTGCCAGCAGTTTCTACGGGGGTGGGCCCCAGCATTTT
TRBV21-1	few	TRBJ2-1	NA	CASSTPGTSGSFSYNEQFF	TGTGCCAGCAGCACCCCCGGGACTAGCGGGAGTTTTTCCTACAATGAGCAGTTCTTC
TRBV20-1	NA	TRBJ1-5	TRBD1	CSATRTGPDQPQHF	TGCAGTGCTACGAGGACAGGTCCTGATCAGCCCCAGCATTTT
TRBV20-1	few	TRBJ2-1	TRBD2	CSASTGTSAYNEQFF	TGCAGTGCTAGTACCGGGACTAGCGCTTACAATGAGCAGTTCTTC
TRBV5-5	NA	TRBJ2-4	NA	CASSFVRTTAKNIQYF	TGTGCCAGCAGCTTTGTTAGGACAACAGCCAAAAACATTCAGTACTTC
TRBV7-6	NA	TRBJ2-1	TRBD2	CASSVIAGAPYNEQFF	TGTGCCAGCAGCGTTATAGCGGGAGCCCCCTACAATGAGCAGTTCTTC
TRBV6-2/TRBV6-3	NA	TRBJ2-7	TRBD2	CASSLFGLAGVISYEQYF	TGTGCCAGCAGCCTATTCGGACTAGCGGGAGTCATCTCCTACGAGCAGTACTTC
TRBV29-1	few	TRBJ2-7	TRBD1	CSAIRTGSSYEQYF	TGCAGCGCCATCAGGACAGGCAGCTCCTACGAGCAGTACTTC
TRBV12-3/TRBV12-4	NA	TRBJ1-1	TRBD1	CASSFINRGGTEAFF	TGTGCCAGCAGTTTCATAAACAGGGGCGGCACTGAAGCTTTCTTT
TRBV20-1	few	TRBJ1-4	NA	CSASRQSGEKLFF	TGCAGTGCTAGTCGACAGAGCGGGGAAAAACTGTTTTTT
TRBV3-1	few	TRBJ2-2	TRBD2	CASSPDGGRAPGELFF	TGTGCCAGCAGCCCCGATGGCGGGAGGGCCCCCGGGGAGCTGTTTTTT
TRBV20-1	NA	TRBJ2-4	NA	CSAGGGIAKNIQYF	TGCAGTGCTGGAGGGGGCATAGCCAAAAACATTCAGTACTTC
TRBV19	NA	TRBJ2-1	TRBD2	CASSFLLPGLAADEQFF	TGTGCCAGTAGTTTCTTACTGCCGGGACTAGCTGCCGATGAGCAGTTCTTC
TRBV5-1	few	TRBJ2-7	TRBD1	CASSSRAGGWNEQYF	TGCGCCAGCAGCTCCCGGGCAGGGGGCTGGAACGAGCAGTACTTC
TRBV9	few	TRBJ2-2	NA	CASSSSGGKGTGELFF	TGTGCCAGCAGCTCTTCTGGCGGGAAGGGCACCGGGGAGCTGTTTTTT
TRBV10-3	few	TRBJ2-7	NA	CAISESSQNYEQYF	TGTGCCATCAGTGAGTCGTCCCAGAACTACGAGCAGTACTTC
TRBV7-9	few	TRBJ2-2	NA	CASSPSSVNTGELFF	TGTGCCAGCAGCCCCTCTTCCGTGAACACCGGGGAGCTGTTTTTT
TRBV29-1	many	TRBJ2-7	TRBD1	CSATTGYAYEQYF	TGCAGCGCCACGACAGGGTATGCCTACGAGCAGTACTTC
TRBV5-1	NA	TRBJ2-3	TRBD2	CASSIRTSVPSTDTQYF	TGCGCCAGCAGCATACGGACTAGCGTACCGAGCACAGATACGCAGTATTTT
TRBV7-9	NA	TRBJ2-3	NA	CASSLSTATDTQYF	TGTGCCAGCAGCTTATCGACAGCCACAGATACGCAGTATTTT
TRBV7-2	few	TRBJ2-6	NA	CASSSPPLTNVLTF	TGTGCCAGCAGCTCTCCCCCCCTAACCAACGTCCTGACTTTC
TRBV12-3/TRBV12-4	few	TRBJ1-2	NA	CASSLGTGGYTF	TGTGCCAGCAGTCTGGGTACCGGTGGCTACACCTTC
TRBV28	few	TRBJ2-3	TRBD1	CASSVDRGRDTQYF	TGTGCCAGCAGCGTTGACAGGGGGAGAGATACGCAGTATTTT
TRBV5-5	NA	TRBJ2-2	TRBD2	CASSSGLASTGELFF	TGTGCCAGCAGCTCCGGACTAGCGTCCACCGGGGAGCTGTTTTTT
TRBV7-2	few	TRBJ2-5	NA	CASSLVAASQETQYF	TGTGCCAGCAGTCTAGTAGCGGCCTCCCAAGAGACCCAGTACTTC
TRBV14	many	TRBJ2-1	TRBD2	CATRRREGLNNEQFF	TGTGCCACCAGGAGGCGGGAGGGCCTAAACAATGAGCAGTTCTTC
TRBV29-1	many	TRBJ2-7	TRBD1	CSAGTGGSSYEQYF	TGCAGCGCTGGGACAGGGGGTAGCTCCTACGAGCAGTACTTC
TRBV7-2	few	TRBJ1-5	NA	CASSPYLGQSHQPQHF	TGTGCCAGCAGCCCGTACCTAGGACAGAGCCATCAGCCCCAGCATTTT
TRBV7-9	many	TRBJ2-3	NA	CASSYRASSTDTQYF	TGTGCCAGCAGCTACCGGGCCTCTAGCACAGATACGCAGTATTTT
TRBV7-9	few	TRBJ1-2	NA	CASSDSRGVKNYGYTF	TGTGCCAGCAGCGACAGCCGGGGTGTTAAGAACTATGGCTACACCTTC
TRBV20-1	NA	TRBJ2-1	NA	CSARETPPVAGSFNEQFF	TGCAGTGCTAGAGAGACCCCTCCCGTTGCGGGATCTTTTAATGAGCAGTTCTTC
TRBV20-1	few	TRBJ2-3	TRBD2	CSATGLAGGPRADTQYF	TGCAGTGCTACTGGACTAGCGGGAGGGCCGAGGGCAGATACGCAGTATTTT
TRBV5-6	NA	TRBJ2-5	TRBD1	CASSQGQLQETQYF	TGTGCCAGCAGCCAGGGACAGCTCCAAGAGACCCAGTACTTC
TRBV28	NA	TRBJ1-6	NA	CACGAGNSPLHF	TGTGCCTGCGGGGCGGGTAATTCACCCCTCCACTTT
TRBV6-2/TRBV6-3	NA	TRBJ2-5	TRBD1	CASTETGVRETQYF	TGTGCCAGCACCGAAACAGGGGTACGGGAGACCCAGTACTTC
TRBV20-1	NA	TRBJ1-1	NA	CSVPATGGMNTEAFF	TGCAGTGTCCCGGCGACAGGAGGGATGAACACTGAAGCTTTCTTT
TRBV4-3	NA	TRBJ1-1	NA	CASSQIGVNTEAFF	TGCGCCAGCAGCCAAATCGGGGTCAACACTGAAGCTTTCTTT
TRBV11-3	few	TRBJ2-6	TRBD2	CASSSPGTSGLPLPGANVLTF	TGTGCCAGCAGCTCACCCGGGACTAGCGGCCTTCCCCTTCCTGGGGCCAACGTCCTGACTTTC
TRBV6-1	few	TRBJ2-7	TRBD2	CASSKLAGNYEQYF	TGTGCCAGCAGTAAACTAGCGGGGAACTACGAGCAGTACTTC
TRBV7-2	few	TRBJ2-7	TRBD2	CASSWRDYNEQYF	TGTGCCAGCAGCTGGCGGGACTACAACGAGCAGTACTTC
TRBV20-1	few	TRBJ2-1	NA	CSASYTYNEQFF	TGCAGTGCTAGTTACACCTACAATGAGCAGTTCTTC
TRBV19	few	TRBJ2-2	NA	CASSMDPLGELFF	TGTGCCAGTAGTATGGACCCTCTCGGGGAGCTGTTTTTT
TRBV15	NA	TRBJ2-1	TRBD2	CATSRLAGVSHNEQFF	TGTGCCACCAGCAGATTAGCGGGAGTGTCCCACAATGAGCAGTTCTTC
TRBV6-1	NA	TRBJ2-2	NA	CASSPNPLSSGELFF	TGTGCCAGCAGTCCTAATCCCTTGTCATCCGGGGAGCTGTTTTTT
TRBV21-1	NA	TRBJ1-5	NA	CASSVQGSGWAQHF	TGTGCCAGCAGTGTACAGGGTTCAGGATGGGCCCAGCATTTT
TRBV3-1	few	TRBJ1-1	NA	CASRTKGGTEAFF	TGTGCCAGCAGGACCAAGGGGGGCACTGAAGCTTTCTTT
TRBV9	many	TRBJ2-7	TRBD1	CASSVGEGGVSSYEQYF	TGTGCCAGCAGCGTAGGGGAAGGGGGCGTAAGCTCCTACGAGCAGTACTTC
TRBV23-1	few	TRBJ2-7	NA	CASSPRRSGNYEQYF	TGCGCCAGCAGTCCCCGGCGTAGCGGTAACTACGAGCAGTACTTC
TRBV15	NA	TRBJ1-4	TRBD1	CATSAETGQGNEKLFF	TGTGCCACCAGCGCCGAAACGGGACAGGGTAATGAAAAACTGTTTTTT
TRBV7-2	few	TRBJ2-5	TRBD2	CASSLGGTRIQETQYF	TGTGCCAGCAGCTTAGGAGGGACTAGAATCCAAGAGACCCAGTACTTC
TRBV20-1	few	TRBJ2-3	TRBD2	CSARSLAETSTDTQYF	TGCAGTGCTAGGTCTCTAGCGGAAACTAGCACAGATACGCAGTATTTT